This TCR beta chain stems from a study of blood T cell repertoires in COVID-19. Study details: Specimens from acute and convalescent COVID-19 originated in the United States, Italy and Spain. PBMCs, B-cell-depleted T cells, or T cells were the source of the cDNA or gDNA that made up the material.

Seattle cases were enrolled at active infection and followed longitudinally. Study processing details: How many nucleated cells were present was estimated from reference gene primer amplification. The assay was immunoSEQ multiplex PCR, and TCRdb's table has in-frame clones only and misses some. V, J and clone size are taken as reported in that table, and D and trimming were inferred from the DNA itself. The profile covers about 350,000 clones, with roughly 89% appearing a single time and over 3.5% taken by the ten largest. The sequence came from a woman aged 55-70 years with COVID-19, enrolled during active disease. The sequencing sample was made of peripheral blood.

The CDR3 spells CASSRGSASGVGETQYF. For the CDR3, the DNA is TGTGCCAGCAGCCGCGGATCGGCTAGCGGGGTCGGAGAGACCCAGTACTTC. The rearrangement uses TRBV3-1 (or the pseudogene TRBV3-2) and TRBJ2-5; 9 bases match TRBD2. V shed 4 bases, J shed 4 bases, and the junction held 13 bases outside the gene matches. CDR1 and CDR2 from the germline V gene are LGHDT and YNNKEL (reference sequence). The CDR3 runs 17 residues.